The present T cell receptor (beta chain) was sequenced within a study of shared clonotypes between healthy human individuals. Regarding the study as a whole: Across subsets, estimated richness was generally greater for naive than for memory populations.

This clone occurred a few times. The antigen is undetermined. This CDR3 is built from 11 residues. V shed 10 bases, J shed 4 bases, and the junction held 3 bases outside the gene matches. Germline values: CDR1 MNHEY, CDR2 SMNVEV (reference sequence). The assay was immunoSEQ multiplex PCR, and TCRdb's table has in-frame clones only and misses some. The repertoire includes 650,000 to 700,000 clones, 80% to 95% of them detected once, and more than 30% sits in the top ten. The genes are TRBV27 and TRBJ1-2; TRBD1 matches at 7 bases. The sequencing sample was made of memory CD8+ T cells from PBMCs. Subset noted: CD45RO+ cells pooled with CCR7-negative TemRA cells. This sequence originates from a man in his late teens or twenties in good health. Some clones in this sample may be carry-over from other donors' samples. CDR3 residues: CATRGAYGYTF. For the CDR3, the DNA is TGTGCCACCAGGGGGGCCTATGGCTACACCTTC.